A single sample is the source of the 30 T cell receptor beta chains below, sequenced in a study of regulatory T cells in long-lasting Graves disease. As to time point: newly diagnosed GD, antithyroid drugs for less than 3 months. Extracted PBMC RNA gave rise to the TCR library. HTBI primers from iRepertoire and Arm-PCR of CDR3 regions yielded the TCR beta libraries. In TCRdb, the multiplex PCR reads were re-called with MiXCR into one record per CDR3 protein. The sample records approximately 400,000 distinct CDR3 sequences, about 16% being singletons. This same sample was also part of a study on T cells in Graves' hyperthyroidism and ophthalmopathy.

The sample in question was peripheral blood mononuclear cells (PBMCs), obtained at new diagnosis, from a patient treated with antithyroid drugs. These receptors were collected from a woman aged 25-40 years with Graves disease.

This clonotype has only a few counts. This sequence joins TRBV5-1 and TRBJ2-2; D possibly corresponds to TRBD1 (6 bases). The CDR3 contains 13 residues. In germline, CDR1 is SGHRS, CDR2 YFSETQ. The germline V and J ends were trimmed by 10 bases and 4 bases, with 14 bases remaining between them. This CDR3 is CASTGTTTGELFF. The CDR3 coding sequence is TGCGCCTCAACCGGGACAACCACCGGGGAGCTGTTTTTT.

This clonotype has a count of ten or more. J is TRBJ1-1 and V is TRBV2; TRBD1 matches 9 bases. The CDR3 runs to 14 residues. Germline V lookup: CDR1 SNHLY, CDR2 FYNNEI. The junction had 3 bases not matched to a gene; V was cut back by 7 bases and J by 0 bases. In DNA, the CDR3 is TGTGCCAGCAACGGACAGGGGTTGAACACTGAAGCTTTCTTT. Translated: CASNGQGLNTEAFF.

As concerns this clonotype: A far more abundant clone sits one base away, making this likely a read error. The chain combines TRBV28 with TRBJ2-1, with TRBD2 matching 8 bases. This CDR3 has 15 residues. With 5 bases clipped from V and 10 bases from J, the junction kept 13 bases outside the gene matches. Germline-derived CDR1 and CDR2 are MDHEN and SYDVKM. This chain's CDR3 is CASSPSGSGGYEQFF. CDR3 coding DNA: TGTGCCAGCAGTCCCAGCGGGAGTGGCGGCTACGAGCAGTTCTTC. Variable domain in full (rest from reference TRBV28 and TRBJ2-1): DVKVTQSSRYLVKRTGEKVFLECVQDMDHENMFWYRQDPGLGLRLIYFSYDVKMKEKGDIPEGYSVSREKKERFSLILESASTNQTSMYLCASSPSGSGGYEQFFGPGTRLTVL.

This clonotype was seen repeatedly, ten times or more. The rearrangement links TRBV10-1 to TRBJ2-2, with D tentatively TRBD1 (5 bases). Germline V gene sequence: CDR1 WNHNN, CDR2 SYGVQD (reference sequence). There are 13 residues in the CDR3. Trimming removed 4 bases from V and 5 bases from J, with 8 bases in between. CDR3 coding DNA: TGCGCCAGCAGTGCAGGGTGGACCGGGGAGCTGTTTTTT. Amino acids: CASSAGWTGELFF.

This clonotype was detected many times. The chain carries TRBV20-1 and TRBJ2-5, with TRBD1 matching over 8 bases. The germline V gene has CDR1 DFQATT and CDR2 SNEGSKA (reference sequence). CDR3 length: 12 amino acids. V lost 4 bases to trimming and J lost 5 bases; unmatched junction nucleotides: 3. CDR3 loop: CSANRGTETQYF. CDR3 bases: TGCAGTGCTAACAGGGGGACGGAGACCCAGTACTTC.

Many counts were recorded for this clonotype. The V and J genes are TRBV20-1 and TRBJ2-3, with 8 bases identical to TRBD1. Germline trimming cut 6 bases from V and 0 bases from J; bases unmatched to any gene: 5. Germline-derived CDR1 and CDR2 are DFQATT and SNEGSKA (reference sequence). The CDR3 is 14 amino acids. The CDR3 sequence is CSAPDRDSTDTQYF. CDR3 in DNA: TGCAGTGCGCCGGACAGGGACAGCACAGATACGCAGTATTTT.

This clonotype was observed a handful of times. V is TRBV12-3 or TRBV12-4 and J is TRBJ2-3; 8 positions match TRBD2. The CDR3 sequence is 16 residues long. J lost 5 bases, V lost 8 bases, and 15 bases had no gene match. CDR3 region: CASGPVGGVYRDTQYF. CDR3 sequence (DNA): TGTGCCAGCGGACCCGTCGGGGGGGTTTACAGAGATACGCAGTATTTT.

J is TRBJ2-5 and V is TRBV4-1; 12 bases fit TRBD2. The CDR3 covers 16 residues. Looked up from germline, CDR1 is MGHRA and CDR2 is YSYEKL. Trimming took 1 base from V and 2 from J; bases not matched to a gene: 2. In DNA form, the CDR3 reads TGCGCCAGCAGCCAAGGACTAGCGGGAGAGCAAGAGACCCAGTACTTC. Amino acids: CASSQGLAGEQETQYF.

The rearrangement joins TRBV5-6 to TRBJ2-5; TRBD2 is a possible D gene (5 bases). CDR1 and CDR2 from the germline V gene are SGHDT and YYEEEE. V lost 0 bases and J lost 3, with 6 bases in between. CDR3 length: 13 residues. The chain's CDR3 is CASSLGREETQYF. The CDR3 DNA reads TGTGCCAGCAGCTTGGGGCGGGAAGAGACCCAGTACTTC.

This clonotype was counted many times. It is unclear where the CDR3 begins or ends on the DNA, so no DNA is shown, and the CDR3 is as TCRdb lists it. This rearrangement joins TRBV6-5 to TRBJ2-3; the listed D gene, TRBD2, was not tested against the DNA. CDR1 and CDR2 (germline): MNHEY, SVGAGI. 15 amino acids form the CDR3, both terminal residues included. CDR3 residues: CASSSSGLAADTQYF.

This clonotype was recorded at least ten times. The chain links TRBV5-1 to TRBJ2-1, with a possible D match to TRBD1 (5 bases). Germline V CDR1 and CDR2: SGHRS, YFSETQ. The CDR3 is 13 amino acids. Trimming took 1 base from V and 8 from J, leaving 10 bases between them. The CDR3 is CASSLWGWDEQFF. Written as DNA, the CDR3 is TGCGCCAGCAGCTTGTGGGGCTGGGATGAGCAGTTCTTC. The variable domain in full, with the rest retrieved from reference TRBV5-1 and TRBJ2-1, is KAGVTQTPRYLIKTRGQQVTLSCSPISGHRSVSWYQQTPGQGLQFLFEYFSETQRNKGNFPGRFSGRQFSNSRSEMNVSTLELGDSALYLCASSLWGWDEQFFGPGTRLTVL.

This clonotype was found a few times. This rearrangement joins TRBV27 to TRBJ2-7; D might be TRBD1 or TRBD2, each matching 5 bases. V lost 5 bases and J lost 2, with 22 bases in between. CDR1 and CDR2 (germline): MNHEY, SMNVEV (reference sequence). This CDR3 region has 17 residues. The CDR3 bases are TGTGCCAGCAGTGCGTCTCCGGGACCCCAAGACACCTACGAGCAGTACTTC. Its protein is CASSASPGPQDTYEQYF.

The chain employs TRBV11-2 and TRBJ1-1; TRBD1 matches at 9 bases. The CDR3 is 15 residues long. Germline loops: CDR1 SGHAT, CDR2 FQNNGV. V dropped 5 bases and J dropped 7; count of bases not matched to a gene: 11. This CDR3 is CASSRETGGPFEAFF. CDR3 nucleotide sequence: TGTGCCAGCAGCCGAGAGACAGGGGGTCCCTTTGAAGCTTTCTTT.

This clonotype has at least ten counts. V gene TRBV10-3 combines with J gene TRBJ2-3, with TRBD1 matching over 9 bases. V lost 8 bases and J lost 0; bases outside the gene matches: 3. This CDR3 has 14 residues. Germline V gives CDR1 ENHRY, CDR2 SYGVKD. This chain's CDR3 is CAIRGTGSTDTQYF. In DNA form, the CDR3 reads TGTGCCATCCGGGGGACAGGGAGCACAGATACGCAGTATTTT.

This clonotype turned up a few times. This rearrangement joins TRBV11-2 to TRBJ1-3, with a tentative D call TRBD1 (5 bases). The CDR3 is made up of 21 amino acids. Looked up from germline, CDR1 is SGHAT and CDR2 is FQNNGV. V gave up 1 base and J gave up 5 bases, with 30 bases separating them. In DNA form, the CDR3 reads TGTGCCAGCAGCTTAGGTGAACCAGGGTTCGGGTCGCGACTTTCAAGAAACACCATATATTTT. Its translation is CASSLGEPGFGSRLSRNTIYF.

The rearrangement joins TRBV7-2 to TRBJ2-1, with a weak D call TRBD1 (5 bases). Germline V gene lookup returns CDR1 SGHTA and CDR2 FQGNSA. The CDR3 contains 13 residues. V shed 3 bases and J shed 9 bases, with 12 bases lying between them. CDR3 sequence reads: CASSLASTGEQFF. The CDR3 DNA reads as TGTGCCAGCAGCTTGGCCTCCACAGGTGAGCAGTTCTTC.

The rearrangement links TRBV27 to TRBJ1-3; 7 bases align to TRBD1. Germline CDR1 and CDR2: MNHEY and SMNVEV (reference sequence). CDR3 size: 16 residues. V lost 6 bases and J lost 5; bases outside the gene matches: 13. The DNA for the CDR3 is TGTGCCAGCAGCAACTTAAACACGGGACAGCGAAACACCATATATTTT. Protein product: CASSNLNTGQRNTIYF.

This clonotype showed up many times. The chain carries TRBV3-1 and TRBJ2-1; D uncertain. V lost 5 bases and J lost 10, with 12 bases in between. This CDR3 has 12 residues. Germline V gene sequence: CDR1 LGHDT, CDR2 YNNKEL (reference sequence). The CDR3 bases are TGTGCCAGCAGCTTAGGCCTAGGGGAGCAGTTCTTC. Protein sequence: CASSLGLGEQFF.

The chain joins TRBV5-6 to TRBJ1-4; D gene unclear. The CDR3 loop spans 11 amino acids. The V gene lost 5 bases and the J gene lost 5 bases, with 4 bases spanning the gap. The germline gives CDR1 SGHDT, CDR2 YYEEEE. CDR3 coding DNA: TGTGCCAGCAGTTTCAATGAAAAACTGTTTTTT. Encoded protein: CASSFNEKLFF.

With regard to this clonotype: A much larger clone lies one base from this, so it may be a read error. This chain links TRBV5-1 with TRBJ2-1, with 13 bases fitting TRBD2. This CDR3 has 18 amino acids. Germline V gene sequence: CDR1 SGHRS, CDR2 YFSETQ. CDR3 sequence (DNA): TGCGCCGGCAGTCATGGACTAGCGGGAGTCATTCGCTACAATGAGCAGTTCTTC. It yields the protein CAGSHGLAGVIRYNEQFF.

This clonotype was detected a few times. The chain joins TRBV5-4 to TRBJ2-3; possible D gene TRBD2, 5 bases. This CDR3 has 15 amino acids. Germline V gives CDR1 SGHNT, CDR2 YYREEE (reference sequence). The ends were cut back, 1 base at V and 2 bases at J, with 11 bases in the middle. CDR3: CASSLRERITDTQYF. CDR3 sequence (DNA): TGTGCCAGCAGCTTGCGCGAGCGGATCACAGATACGCAGTATTTT.

In this sample, this clonotype turned up many times. V and J are TRBV30 and TRBJ2-1; D might be TRBD1 or TRBD2, each matching 5 bases. CDR3 size: 16 residues. The germline V gene has CDR1 GTSNPN and CDR2 SVGIG (reference sequence). Trimming left V 4 bases short and J 3 bases short, with 19 bases between. The CDR3 is CAWTPPRDHNYNEQFF. Here the CDR3 DNA reads TGTGCCTGGACCCCCCCCAGGGACCATAACTACAATGAGCAGTTCTTC.

This clonotype came up a few times. The V call is TRBV6-2 or TRBV6-3, the J call TRBJ1-3; D is perhaps TRBD1 (5 bases). Germline CDR1 is MNHEY and CDR2 is SVGEGT. This CDR3 comprises 16 residues. The V end was cut by 4 bases, the J end by 0 bases, with 13 bases between. This chain's CDR3 is CASSWDGLSSGNTIYF. The CDR3 DNA sequence: TGTGCCAGCAGTTGGGACGGCCTAAGCTCTGGAAACACCATATATTTT.

The gene calls are TRBV9 and TRBJ2-7, with D tentatively TRBD1 (6 bases). Trimming left V 3 bases short and J 6 bases short, with 19 bases between. From germline, CDR1 is SGDLS and CDR2 YYNGEE. This CDR3 is 15 amino acids long. CDR3 bases: TGTGCCAGCAGCGCAGACAACGGACAGCCACCCGAGCAGTACTTC. It yields the protein CASSADNGQPPEQYF.

The V gene is TRBV11-2, the J gene TRBJ1-3; TRBD1 aligns across 9 bases. Germline loops: CDR1 SGHAT, CDR2 FQNNGV. Germline trimming cut 5 bases from V and 0 bases from J; bases unmatched to any gene: 5. This CDR3 is 16 amino acids long. The CDR3 DNA follows: TGTGCCAGCAGCACCGGGACAGGGAGCTCTGGAAACACCATATATTTT. Amino acids: CASSTGTGSSGNTIYF.

V gene TRBV5-1 combines with J gene TRBJ1-1; D is perhaps TRBD1 (6 bases). CDR1 and CDR2 from the germline V gene are SGHRS and YFSETQ. The CDR3 length is 15 residues. V lost 0 bases and J lost 3, with 12 bases in between. CDR3 residues: CASSLVGRGYTEAFF. Written as DNA, the CDR3 is TGCGCCAGCAGCTTGGTGGGCAGGGGTTACACTGAAGCTTTCTTT.

This clonotype was observed a few times. The rearrangement uses TRBV5-8 and TRBJ2-7; 12 bases fit TRBD1. CDR3 size: 18 residues. The ends lost 4 bases at V and 3 bases at J; junction bases unmatched: 14. The germline V gene encodes CDR1 SGHTS and CDR2 YDEGEE. In DNA, the CDR3 is TGTGCCAGCAGCCTGGGGTTCGGGACAGGGGGCGCCCGCTACGAGCAGTACTTC. This sequence encodes CASSLGFGTGGARYEQYF.

This clonotype appeared many times. V is TRBV2 and J is TRBJ2-5; 7 positions match TRBD2. This CDR3 is 16 amino acids long. The germline V gene encodes CDR1 SNHLY and CDR2 FYNNEI. Trimming cost V 5 bases and J 2 bases; bases outside gene matches: 11. CDR3: CASSPHGGSLQETQYF. The CDR3 coding sequence is TGTGCCAGCAGTCCCCACGGCGGGAGCCTTCAAGAGACCCAGTACTTC.

This clonotype was detected ten times or more. This chain links TRBV12-5 with TRBJ2-5; 13 bases align to TRBD2. CDR3 length equals 16 residues. V trimming: 5 bases; J trimming: 3 bases; junction bases outside the gene matches: 6. Germline V CDR1 and CDR2: LGHNT, FRNRAP. CDR3 sequence: CASGPGLAGTEETQYF. CDR3 coding DNA: TGTGCTAGTGGTCCGGGACTAGCGGGGACAGAAGAGACCCAGTACTTC.

This clonotype came up a few times. This CDR3 reads CATSDLGTGQQETQYF. CDR3 bases: TGTGCCACCAGTGACCTCGGGACAGGCCAGCAAGAGACCCAGTACTTC. The gene calls are TRBV24-1 and TRBJ2-5, with 8 nucleotides matching TRBD1. V trimming: 4 bases; J trimming: 2 bases; junction bases outside the gene matches: 8. The CDR3 is made up of 16 amino acids. Germline values: CDR1 KGHDR, CDR2 SFDVKD.